This TCR beta chain was obtained from a study of vaccination and CD4 T cells after COVID-19 (dated by TCRdb to the early 2020s). At the level of the whole study: Every convalescent patient had a positive nasal swab PCR test for SARS-CoV-2, with mild disease in nine or ten patients and severe disease in one. The convalescent cohort comprised six males and four females, including two Hispanic individuals, seven Caucasians, two Asians and one multiracial person. Participants received two doses of either the Pfizer-BioNTech BNT162b2 vaccine (n=8) or the Moderna mRNA-1273 vaccine (n=2). Post-COVID blood samples were collected from convalescent patients a median of about 92 days after diagnosis, with a range of about 30 to 161 days. Post-vaccine blood samples were taken a median of 72 days after the second vaccine dose, with a range of 14 to 241 days. Culture stimuli were overlapping spike peptide pools from SARS-CoV-2 and from the common cold coronaviruses HCoV-NL63, HCoV-OC43 and HCoV-229E. Control cultures received a CEFX viral epitope pool as the positive control, an HIV-1 Nef peptide pool as the negative control, or no peptide. In under twelve COVID-19 convalescent patients and a few infection-naive healthy vaccine recipients, researchers compared the spike-specific CD4+ TCR repertoire from before mRNA vaccination with the repertoire from after.

With respect to this clonotype: Its antigen target is currently unknown. It has no much larger one-base neighbor in the sample; base qualities were not kept.

The treatment or condition label on this specimen signifies: roughly 11-day PBMC culture with coronavirus spike peptide pools or control peptides (ViraFEST assay). The study used the ViraFEST assay, which expanded antigen-specific T cells with peptide pools and then identified expanded clonotypes by TCR sequencing. The positive SARS-CoV-2 PCR tests of the convalescent patients were dated from March to December 2020, before the Alpha, Beta and Delta variants emerged in the United States. Each well held fewer than 2.5 million PBMCs cultured with roughly 10 ug/ml peptide pools in IMDM containing approximately 5% human AB serum and roughly 9.3 IU/ml IL-2. Half of the culture medium was replaced with fresh IL-2-containing medium on days 3 and 7. Once the cells had been in culture for around 10 days, the EasySep CD4+ T cell isolation kit was used to isolate CD4+ T cells by negative selection. Ficoll-Paque Plus gradient centrifugation was used to isolate PBMCs from whole blood, and the isolated PBMCs were then either used fresh or cryopreserved at -140C. Each culture condition was generally run in triplicate wells.

Results and caveats for the whole study, not just this receptor: Relatively few convalescent patients were included in the study, and early timepoints after natural infection were not analyzed. In convalescent patients, a median approximately 86% of post-vaccine SARS-CoV-2-reactive clones were detected only after vaccination, and vaccine-specific priming was suggested by this finding. An increase in the median number of SARS-CoV-2-reactive clonotypes from around 20 after infection to a few dozen after vaccination was observed, but the change was not found to be significant. In convalescent patients, nearly all vaccine-specific clones (304 of 307) were found to be mono-reactive for SARS-CoV-2 spike rather than cross-reactive with common cold coronaviruses.

The method behind the library was PCR. DNA from cultured CD4+ T cells underwent TCR sequencing with the Oncomine TCR Beta short-read assay at the Johns Hopkins FTIC core. The QIAamp micro DNA kit was used to extract genomic DNA from the cultured CD4+ T cells. Oncomine TCR Beta libraries from cultured CD4+ T cells were pooled using unique dual indexes and sequenced on an Illumina iSeq 100. The study's own analysis went as follows. Non-productive sequences were removed, and CDR3s that did not start with C, did not end with F or W, or were shorter than 7 amino acids were discarded. Antigen-specific clonotypes were identified using the MANAFEST web application through comparison of peptide-stimulated wells with reference and other culture wells. To be called positive, a clone needed an FDR below 0.05, an odds ratio above 5, and a productive frequency above 0.1% in at least two of three replicate wells. A clonotype counted as cross-reactive if it showed significant expansion both in the SARS-CoV-2 spike wells and in at least one common cold coronavirus spike condition. Levenshtein distances (stringdist) and unrooted phylogenetic trees (ape) in R version 3.6.1 were used to assess CDR3 homology. TCRdb reprocessing: public reads trimmed at Q25 with fastp, clones called with MiXCR, in-frame beta chains kept. One record per CDR3 amino acid sequence lists the most common genes and DNA. The V and J calls here are based on TCRdb, not the publication. Present in this sample are 4,100 or so distinct CDR3 sequences, roughly 19% of which were seen just once. Jointly, the top ten make up approximately 15% of the sample.

The source of this sequence is a human donor who had recovered from COVID-19. The specimen sequenced was CD4+ T cells from blood, cultured in vitro.

The CDR3 protein is CSARGRHYGYTF. The sequenced DNA: TGCAGTGCTAGAGGCCGACACTATGGCTACACCTTC. This chain joins TRBV20-1 to TRBJ1-2, with the D gene call left open. Via the germline V gene (reference sequence), CDR1 is DFQATT and CDR2 SNEGSKA. The CDR3 runs 12 residues from the cysteine to the phenylalanine. This entry keeps only the CDR3 DNA: 36 bases, framed from base 1. The junction carries 6 bases between V and J, which are trimmed by 1 base and 3 bases respectively.